Listed below are T cell receptor beta chains from one sample, sequenced in a study of blood T cell repertoires in COVID-19. Sequencing was performed with immunoSEQ multiplex PCR; in TCRdb, only in-frame clones are kept and a portion is missing. The sample records under 250,000 clones, 65% to 90% being singletons. The material sequenced was peripheral blood. These receptor sequences come from a man aged 45-65 years with COVID-19, enrolled during active disease. Both conserved end residues are part of each CDR3. D genes are given only for firm matches.

cdr3_length | j_call | d_call | v_call | cdr3_aa
13 | TRBJ2-1 | TRBD1 | TRBV9 | CASSAQGIHEQFF
16 | TRBJ1-4 | . | TRBV5-6 | CASSLGPPPTNEKLFF
15 | TRBJ1-1 | . | TRBV4-1 | CASSQEDRVNTEAFF
16 | TRBJ2-4 | TRBD2 | TRBV6-6 | CASSYGTSGQWNIQYF
13 | TRBJ2-5 | . | TRBV7-7 | CASSLAPEETQYF
15 | TRBJ2-7 | . | TRBV7-9 | CASSLGVRGSYEQYF
16 | TRBJ2-7 | TRBD2 | TRBV5-4 | CASSLSAGGRSYEQYF
11 | TRBJ1-1 | . | TRBV20-1 | CSGEGGTEAFF
13 | TRBJ1-6 | . | TRBV18 | CASSPGQNSPLHF
15 | TRBJ2-1 | TRBD1 | TRBV6-2/TRBV6-3 | CASSRTGTGRDEQFF
12 | TRBJ2-7 | . | TRBV5-1 | CASSSHSYEQYF
14 | TRBJ1-1 | . | TRBV6-5 | CASRITTGNTEAFF
15 | TRBJ1-2 | TRBD1 | TRBV7-9 | CASSLGQGAGSGYTF
15 | TRBJ1-5 | . | TRBV10-3 | CAISEDRQRHQPQHF
12 | TRBJ2-5 | TRBD1 | TRBV10-3 | CAMGQNQETQYF
14 | TRBJ2-7 | . | TRBV28 | CASSTTGSTYEQYF
15 | TRBJ2-7 | TRBD1 | TRBV7-3 | CASSRDRGPSYEQYF
15 | TRBJ2-4 | TRBD2 | TRBV24-1 | CATSEGGDAKNIQYF
17 | TRBJ1-3 | . | TRBV5-1 | CASSLGGPADSGNTIYF
16 | TRBJ1-4 | . | TRBV7-6 | CASSDRPGLRNEKLFF
15 | TRBJ2-3 | . | TRBV7-9 | CASSLLAGRSDTQYF
20 | TRBJ2-2 | TRBD1 | TRBV10-1 | CASSGSTGDRDQQNTGELFF
15 | TRBJ1-1 | . | TRBV6-5 | CASTQGHRVNTEAFF
11 | TRBJ2-1 | . | TRBV12-3/TRBV12-4 | CASSFSNEQFF
12 | TRBJ1-2 | . | TRBV30 | CAWSPGVAGYTF
14 | TRBJ2-5 | TRBD1 | TRBV18 | CASSPDRSQETQYF
15 | TRBJ2-5 | TRBD2 | TRBV27 | CASSSLAGGRETQYF
15 | TRBJ1-4 | . | TRBV2 | CASSVGMPTNEKLFF
15 | TRBJ2-1 | TRBD1 | TRBV24-1 | CATSEPGTGYNEQFF
16 | TRBJ2-3 | . | TRBV2 | CASSELGGVGTDTQYF
14 | TRBJ2-7 | . | TRBV6-5 | CASSFETRSVEQYF
14 | TRBJ1-6 | TRBD1 | TRBV6-5 | CASRRDSYNSPLHF
14 | TRBJ2-2 | . | TRBV10-3 | CAISGGTHTGELFF
15 | TRBJ2-2 | TRBD2 | TRBV6-1 | CASSEYGGVGGELFF
15 | TRBJ2-7 | TRBD1 | TRBV5-8 | CASSLVGTGFYEQYF
14 | TRBJ1-3 | . | TRBV5-4 | CASSMPGGGNTIYF
13 | TRBJ1-1 | . | TRBV19 | CASMEGSNTEAFF
16 | TRBJ1-2 | TRBD1 | TRBV10-3 | CAISESPGQGADGYTF
14 | TRBJ2-5 | TRBD1 | TRBV25-1 | CASSASGQQETQYF
17 | TRBJ2-3 | . | TRBV11-2 | CASSLEWRRGLDDTQYF